One sample yielded the 30 T cell receptor beta chains listed below, sequenced in a study of molecular identifiers for immune sequencing clone quantification (dated by TCRdb to 2017 to 2018). Library generation was performed with PCR. Sequencing was performed on an Illumina HiSeq 4000. TCRdb reprocessed the public reads (quality trimming at Q25 with fastp, clone calling with MiXCR) and kept in-frame beta chains. CDR3 protein duplicates are merged, each entry listing the most common genes and DNA. Counted in this sample were under 75,000 distinct CDR3 sequences; about 19% of them appeared once. The ten biggest clones cover approximately 1.5% of the sample. Material for sequencing was naive CD8+ T cells from blood, with Jurkat cell RNA spiked in. Explained via the paper, the cell subset or site label denotes: FACS-sorted CD8+CD4-CCR7+CD45RA+ naive T cells. Receptors originate from a human donor in good health. Some libraries in this study had Jurkat cell RNA spiked in.

Notes on this clonotype: A much larger clone is a single base away; this may be a read error. The chain has TRBV14 and TRBJ2-3; 8 bases are shared with TRBD2. CDR1 and CDR2 from the germline V gene are SGHDN and FVKESK. The CDR3 is 18 amino acids. The junction had 13 bases not matched to a gene; V was cut back by 1 base and J by 4 bases. The CDR3 DNA reads as TGTGCCAGCAGCCAAGTGTTCGAAGCGGGAGCCCACGCAGATACGCAGTATTTT. Translated: CASSQVFEAGAHADTQYF. Using reference TRBV14 and TRBJ2-3 for the parts outside the CDR3, the full variable domain is EAGVTQFPSHSVIEKGQTVTLRCDPISGHDNLYWYRRVMGKEIKFLLHFVKESKQDESGMPNNRFLAERTGGTYSTLKVQPAELEDSGVYFCASSQVFEAGAHADTQYFGPGTRLTVL.

The chain couples TRBV24-1 to TRBJ2-1; TRBD1 or TRBD2 may be the D gene (7 bases each). V lost 4 bases to trimming and J lost 7 bases, with 16 bases between them. Germline-derived CDR1 and CDR2 are KGHDR and SFDVKD. CDR3 length: 15 amino acids. The DNA of the CDR3 is TGTGCCACCAGTGAGATGGCAGGGGGGGAGAATGAGCAGTTCTTC. Its translation is CATSEMAGGENEQFF.

There are many counts of this clonotype. V is TRBV3-1 and J is TRBJ1-1, with 8 bases identical to TRBD1. Per the germline V gene, CDR1 is LGHDT and CDR2 is YNNKEL (reference sequence). V gave up 6 bases and J gave up 1 base; unmatched junction bases: 7. There are 15 residues in the CDR3. The CDR3 DNA reads as TGTGCCAGCAGGACGATAGGACAGGGGAACACTGAAGCTTTCTTT. It specifies CASRTIGQGNTEAFF. The full variable domain, with the rest looked up from reference TRBV3-1 and TRBJ1-1, is DTAVSQTPKYLVTQMGNDKSIKCEQNLGHDTMYWYKQDSKKFLKIMFSYNNKELIINETVPNRFSPKSPDKAHLNLHINSLELGDSAVYFCASRTIGQGNTEAFFGQGTRLTVV.

With respect to this clonotype: Sequence at one end of the junction differs from germline and may be a read error. The V and J genes are TRBV20-1 and TRBJ2-7; the D is unclear. Per germline, CDR1 DFQATT and CDR2 SNEGSKA (reference sequence). The CDR3 length is 14 residues. The CDR3 spells CSASRCPATYEQYF. The CDR3 DNA is TGCAGCGCTAGTAGGTGTCCTGCAACCTACGAGCAGTACTTC.

The V call is TRBV7-9, the J call TRBJ1-1; maybe TRBD1 (5 bases). The CDR3 runs 14 residues. CDR1 and CDR2 from the germline V gene are SEHNR and FQNEAQ (reference sequence). Between the trimmed V and J ends, which lost 10 bases and 0 bases, there was a span of 15 bases. CDR3 coding DNA: TGTGCCACCCCCCCACAGGAGATGAACACTGAAGCTTTCTTT. Translated, it gives CATPPQEMNTEAFF. Supplemented by reference TRBV7-9 and TRBJ1-1, the full variable domain reads DTGVSQNPRHKITKRGQNVTFRCDPISEHNRLYWYRQTLGQGPEFLTYFQNEAQLEKSRLLSDRFSAERPKGSFSTLEIQRTEQGDSAMYLCATPPQEMNTEAFFGQGTRLTVV.

Ten or more counts support this clonotype. The J gene is TRBJ2-5, the V gene TRBV12-3 or TRBV12-4; no clear D. The V gene lost 7 bases and the J gene lost 4 bases, with 16 bases spanning the gap. The CDR3 totals 14 residues. In DNA form, the CDR3 reads TGTGCCAGCACCAAAATTAGTGTTGCAGAGACCCAGTACTTC. It is translated as CASTKISVAETQYF.

This chain connects TRBV28 to TRBJ1-5; D not resolved. With 2 bases removed from V and 9 bases from J, the gap between germline ends came to 14 bases. CDR1 is MDHEN, CDR2 SYDVKM, per germline. This CDR3 is built from 14 residues. In DNA form, the CDR3 reads TGTGCCAGCAGTTTAAAGGCAGGACCTCCGCCCCAGCATTTT. Translating it yields CASSLKAGPPPQHF.

This clonotype was seen at least ten times. This chain uses TRBV7-9 with TRBJ2-7, with 7 bases that match TRBD1. Trimming took 0 bases from V and 5 from J; bases not matched to a gene: 13. Germline V lookup: CDR1 SEHNR, CDR2 FQNEAQ (reference sequence). The CDR3 has 17 residues. This CDR3 reads CASSLAPGTATRHEQYF. DNA for the CDR3: TGTGCCAGCAGCTTAGCCCCCGGGACAGCTACTCGGCACGAGCAGTACTTC.

Turning to this clonotype: An end of the junction differs from the germline gene, which may be a read error. The chain couples TRBV12-3 or TRBV12-4 to TRBJ2-7; TRBD1 matches 7 bases. The CDR3 has 15 amino acids. The CDR3 here is CACSLVQGLSYEQYF. CDR3 bases: TGTGCCTGCAGTTTAGTACAGGGGCTCTCCTACGAGCAGTACTTC.

At least ten counts were recorded for this clonotype. The genes are TRBV7-9 and TRBJ2-5; D may be TRBD2 (6 bases). Germline loops: CDR1 SEHNR, CDR2 FQNEAQ (reference sequence). V lost 3 bases, J lost 3 bases, and 11 bases lay in between. This CDR3 has 14 amino acids. CDR3 sequence reads: CASSFAAGEETQYF. The CDR3 DNA is TGTGCCAGCAGCTTCGCAGCGGGTGAAGAGACCCAGTACTTC. Using reference TRBV7-9 and TRBJ2-5 for the parts outside the CDR3, the full variable domain is DTGVSQNPRHKITKRGQNVTFRCDPISEHNRLYWYRQTLGQGPEFLTYFQNEAQLEKSRLLSDRFSAERPKGSFSTLEIQRTEQGDSAMYLCASSFAAGEETQYFGPGTRLLVL.

V is TRBV27 and J is TRBJ2-7; D not resolved. With 5 bases removed from V and 4 bases from J, the gap between germline ends came to 21 bases. Per the germline V gene, CDR1 is MNHEY and CDR2 is SMNVEV (reference sequence). The CDR3 contains 16 residues. The CDR3 reads CASSLRTAIAGYEQYF. CDR3 in DNA: TGTGCCAGCAGTCTTCGGACCGCAATTGCAGGTTACGAGCAGTACTTC.

As regards this clonotype: This may arise from a read error, as a much more abundant clone is one base away. V is TRBV20-1 and J is TRBJ2-5, with D perhaps TRBD2 (6 bases). Looked up from germline, CDR1 is DFQATT and CDR2 is SNEGSKA (reference sequence). The CDR3 length is 13 residues. The CDR3 DNA sequence: TGCGGTGCTAGCGTAGGGGTGGTAGAGACCCAGTACTTC. This gives the protein CGASVGVVETQYF.

This clonotype has at least ten counts. J is TRBJ2-7 and V is TRBV6-5; TRBD1 matches at 9 bases. Germline V gives CDR1 MNHEY, CDR2 SVGAGI. J was trimmed by 1 base and V by 6 bases; bases with no gene match: 4. The CDR3 totals 14 residues. CDR3 coding DNA: TGTGCCAGCAGACCCGGGACAGGGTCCTACGAGCAGTACTTC. Residues: CASRPGTGSYEQYF.

In the case of this clonotype: A junction boundary mismatches the germline segment, possibly from a read error. V gene TRBV7-2 combines with J gene TRBJ2-7; a weak D match, TRBD1 (5 bases). The CDR3 is 15 amino acids. Germline CDR1 is SGHTA and CDR2 is FQGNSA. CDR3 protein: CASNQSPGRSYEQYF. The CDR3 nucleotides are TGCGCCAGCAACCAAAGTCCAGGGCGGTCCTACGAGCAGTACTTC. The variable domain in full, completed from reference TRBV7-2 and TRBJ2-7, reads GAGVSQSPSNKVTEKGKDVELRCDPISGHTALYWYRQSLGQGLEFLIYFQGNSAPDKSGLPSDRFSAERTGGSVSTLTIQRTQQEDSAVYLCASNQSPGRSYEQYFGPGTRLTVT.

This clonotype was recorded at least ten times. The rearrangement uses TRBV7-2 and TRBJ2-3; unclear D gene. The germline V gene encodes CDR1 SGHTA and CDR2 FQGNSA. The CDR3 contains 13 residues. The V end lost 4 bases, the J end lost 0 bases, and 5 bases lay between the germline ends. The CDR3 is CASSSDSTDTQYF. The CDR3 region has the DNA TGTGCCAGCAGCTCGGACAGCACAGATACGCAGTATTTT.

This clonotype was observed many times. This rearrangement joins TRBV27 to TRBJ2-4; 8 bases match TRBD1. V lost 2 bases, J lost 8 bases, and 8 bases stayed unmatched. In germline, CDR1 is MNHEY, CDR2 SMNVEV (reference sequence). This CDR3 comprises 15 residues. The CDR3 DNA follows: TGTGCCAGCAGTTTAGTGCAGGGGGCGCTTGACATTCAGTACTTC. Translation: CASSLVQGALDIQYF.

This clonotype came up many times. The chain is built from TRBV9 and TRBJ2-1; D not certain. This CDR3 has 17 amino acids. Trimming took off 1 base at V and 0 bases at J, with 14 bases between the two ends. Germline V lookup: CDR1 SGDLS, CDR2 YYNGEE. Written as DNA, the CDR3 is TGTGCCAGCAGCGTATTAAGATTGCCGAGCTCCTACAATGAGCAGTTCTTC. This gives the protein CASSVLRLPSSYNEQFF.

This sequence joins TRBV7-6 and TRBJ2-1; D is possibly TRBD2 (6 bases). CDR3 size: 15 residues. Trimming stripped 4 bases from V and 1 base from J, with 11 bases between. Looked up from germline, CDR1 is SGHVS and CDR2 is FNYEAQ. In nucleotides, the CDR3 is TGTGCCAGCAGCTCTTTCGGGAGTTCCTACAATGAGCAGTTCTTC. Amino acid sequence: CASSSFGSSYNEQFF.

This clonotype occurred many times. The V gene is TRBV5-4, the J gene TRBJ2-7; unclear D gene. Germline CDR1 SGHNT, CDR2 YYREEE (reference sequence). The CDR3 extends over 11 amino acids. V was clipped by 3 bases and J by 4 bases, with 5 bases between them. The CDR3 DNA reads as TGTGCCAGCAGCTCTCTTTACGAGCAGTACTTC. Translation gives CASSSLYEQYF.

This clonotype has at least ten counts. This chain connects TRBV4-3 to TRBJ2-7; TRBD2 aligns across 9 bases. CDR3 size: 16 residues. The germline V gene has CDR1 LGHNA and CDR2 YSLEER. Trimming took 0 bases from V and 4 from J; bases not matched to a gene: 7. CDR3 region: CASSQEVSSGTYEQYF. For the CDR3, the DNA is TGCGCCAGCAGCCAAGAAGTGTCTAGCGGGACGTACGAGCAGTACTTC.

This clonotype was seen repeatedly, ten times or more. The genes are TRBV6-6 and TRBJ1-2; 8 bases fit TRBD1. CDR3 length equals 14 residues. The junction had 4 bases not matched to a gene; V was cut back by 4 bases and J by 3 bases. Germline V CDR1 and CDR2: MNHNY, SVGAGI (reference sequence). The CDR3 region has the DNA TGTGCCAGCAGTTCGAACAGGGGGTACTATGGCTACACCTTC. This translates into CASSSNRGYYGYTF.

This clonotype was picked up many times. This rearrangement joins TRBV27 to TRBJ2-7; D might be TRBD2 (5 bases). The V and J ends lost 5 bases and 6 bases respectively, with 17 bases between them. Germline loops: CDR1 MNHEY, CDR2 SMNVEV (reference sequence). The CDR3 sequence is 14 residues long. Written as DNA, the CDR3 is TGTGCCAGCAGTCTTGGAGGCCCGGGTGCCGAGCAGTACTTC. Amino acid sequence: CASSLGGPGAEQYF.

Note on this clonotype: One end of the junction varies from germline; a read error may be responsible. The genes are TRBV6-6 and TRBJ2-3; 10 bases match TRBD2. Germline V lookup: CDR1 MNHNY, CDR2 SVGAGI (reference sequence). The CDR3 covers 15 residues. The CDR3 loop is CASRRTSGNTGTQYF. The CDR3 DNA sequence: TGTGCCAGCAGGCGGACTAGCGGAAACACAGGTACGCAGTATTTT.

This clonotype was seen at least ten times. The chain employs TRBV16 and TRBJ1-5, with D uncertain. The V end was cut by 2 bases, the J end by 2 bases, with 4 bases between. The CDR3 has 13 amino acids. Per germline, CDR1 KGHSY and CDR2 FQNENV. The CDR3 DNA reads TGTGCCAGCAGCCAAGGGGGCAATCAGCCCCAGCATTTT. Its translation is CASSQGGNQPQHF.

Ten or more counts support this clonotype. The chain has TRBV27 and TRBJ2-1; weak D call: TRBD2 (6 bases). Per germline, CDR1 MNHEY and CDR2 SMNVEV (reference sequence). Trimming removed 6 bases at V and 2 bases at J, with 17 bases between. The CDR3 contains 16 residues. The CDR3 is CASSILSSETYNEQFF. The CDR3 DNA reads as TGTGCCAGCAGCATACTCTCTAGCGAGACCTACAATGAGCAGTTCTTC.

The chain links TRBV10-3 to TRBJ2-1; a weak D match, TRBD2 (6 bases). Germline V gene data show CDR1 as ENHRY and CDR2 as SYGVKD. This CDR3 is built from 17 residues. Trimming took 3 bases from V and 6 from J, leaving 21 bases between them. The CDR3 DNA follows: TGTGCCATCAGTGATGCCTTGGGGACTCAAAGCCCCAATGAGCAGTTCTTC. Protein product: CAISDALGTQSPNEQFF.

The chain joins TRBV25-1 to TRBJ2-1, with 7 positions matching TRBD1. The CDR3 has 15 residues. V shed 3 bases and J 3 bases; nucleotides not matched to a gene: 5. Germline values: CDR1 MGHDK, CDR2 SYGVNS. The CDR3 DNA is TGTGCCAGCAGTGATAAGGACAGGATCTACAATGAGCAGTTCTTC. Protein product: CASSDKDRIYNEQFF.

There are many counts of this clonotype. The chain is built from TRBV2 and TRBJ2-2; TRBD1 agrees at 9 bases. There are 19 residues in the CDR3. Germline V CDR1 and CDR2: SNHLY, FYNNEI. The V and J ends lost 3 bases and 2 bases, in that order; junction bases with no gene match: 13. The CDR3 nucleotides are TGTGCCAGCAGTGACTGGGGGGAAGGGACAGGGAAAAACACCGGGGAGCTGTTTTTT. It is translated as CASSDWGEGTGKNTGELFF.

This chain joins TRBV7-9 and TRBJ2-1; no firm D call. The CDR3 runs 12 residues. V lost 6 bases, J lost 3 bases, and 6 bases lay in between. Germline V lookup: CDR1 SEHNR, CDR2 FQNEAQ (reference sequence). Written as DNA, the CDR3 is TGTGCCAGCAGTGCTGACTACAATGAGCAGTTCTTC. Translation: CASSADYNEQFF.

Of note for this clonotype: Given a much more abundant clone one base away, this may be a read error. The V call is TRBV28, the J call TRBJ2-1; a weak D match, TRBD1 (6 bases). Germline CDR1 is MDHEN and CDR2 is SYDVKM. This CDR3 is built from 16 residues. V lost 4 bases and J 10 bases, leaving 23 bases between the germline ends. The CDR3: CASSSRGSLIYPEQFF. Here the CDR3 DNA reads TGTGCCAGCAGTTCCAGGGGTTCCCTCATCTACCCGGAGCAGTTCTTC. Variable domain in full (rest from reference TRBV28 and TRBJ2-1): DVKVTQSSRYLVKRTGEKVFLECVQDMDHENMFWYRQDPGLGLRLIYFSYDVKMKEKGDIPEGYSVSREKKERFSLILESASTNQTSMYLCASSSRGSLIYPEQFFGPGTRLTVL.